Shown below are 11 T cell receptor beta chains from a single sample sequenced in a study of shared clonotypes between healthy human individuals (dated by TCRdb to about 2020). Library preparation was by the immunoSEQ multiplex PCR assay. TCRdb limited this immuneACCESS table to in-frame rearrangements with V and J called. A share of clones is missing; checked studies link under half to unresolved V genes, and the rest is unexplained. This sample has about 680,000 clones in its table, and roughly 94% of those were observed once. Of the sample, 20% to 25% is held by the ten largest clones. CD8 naive samples were CD45RO-negative cells positively selected for CCR7, giving a CD45RA+CCR7+ population that excluded TemRA cells. Sequenced sample: naive CD8+ T cells sorted from blood. Sample cell subset or site, as interpreted from the label and publication: CD45RA+CCR7+. These receptors came from a man aged 25-45 years in good health.

The chain carries TRBV5-4 and TRBJ2-7; perhaps TRBD2 as D (5 bases). Germline V CDR1 and CDR2: SGHNT, YYREEE (reference sequence). The ends were cut back, 0 bases at V and 3 bases at J, with 7 bases in the middle. This CDR3 spans 13 amino acids. In DNA, the CDR3 is TGTGCCAGCAGCTTGGCGGCGGGCTACGAGCAGTACTTC. Amino acid sequence: CASSLAAGYEQYF.

The chain combines TRBV7-9 with TRBJ2-6; weak D call: TRBD2 (5 bases). The CDR3 runs to 16 residues. The V end lost 5 bases, the J end lost 2 bases, and 13 bases lay between the germline ends. CDR1 is SEHNR and CDR2 is FQNEAQ in the germline V gene (reference sequence). The CDR3 sequence is CASSVPSPPGANVLTF. The DNA of the CDR3 is TGTGCCAGCAGCGTACCTAGCCCTCCTGGGGCCAACGTCCTGACTTTC.

The chain employs TRBV27 and TRBJ1-2; D possibly corresponds to TRBD1 (5 bases). Trimming removed 4 bases from V and 0 bases from J, with 21 bases in between. The CDR3 runs to 18 residues. The germline V gene has CDR1 MNHEY and CDR2 SMNVEV (reference sequence). The chain's CDR3 is CASSSPLTGTLANYGYTF. DNA of the CDR3: TGTGCCAGCAGTTCCCCTTTGACCGGGACCCTAGCTAACTATGGCTACACCTTC.

The V call is TRBV7-6, the J call TRBJ2-5, with 9 bases matching TRBD1. There are 17 residues in the CDR3. Trimming took 5 bases from V and 2 from J; bases not matched to a gene: 12. Germline CDR1 is SGHVS and CDR2 is FNYEAQ. CDR3 region: CASSEKAAGTGQETQYF. CDR3 nucleotide sequence: TGTGCCAGCAGCGAAAAAGCGGCCGGGACAGGGCAAGAGACCCAGTACTTC.

V and J are TRBV5-1 and TRBJ2-1; maybe TRBD1 (5 bases). This CDR3 has 13 amino acids. The V gene lost 2 bases and the J gene lost 6 bases, with 9 bases spanning the gap. The germline V gene encodes CDR1 SGHRS and CDR2 YFSETQ. CDR3: CASSFQGANEQFF. In nucleotides, the CDR3 is TGCGCCAGCAGCTTTCAAGGGGCCAATGAGCAGTTCTTC.

J is TRBJ1-5 and V is TRBV5-8, with D tentatively TRBD1 (5 bases). Germline V gene data show CDR1 as SGHTS and CDR2 as YDEGEE. The length of the CDR3 is 16 residues. The V and J ends lost 3 bases and 3 bases respectively, with 16 bases between them. Here the CDR3 DNA reads TGTGCCAGCAGCTCCCTACAGTCAGGGACCAATCAGCCCCAGCATTTT. Its protein is CASSSLQSGTNQPQHF.

This chain joins TRBV7-9 and TRBJ2-3; 8 nucleotides align to TRBD2. Germline CDR1 SEHNR, CDR2 FQNEAQ (reference sequence). J lost 4 bases, V lost 7 bases, and 13 bases had no gene match. The CDR3 has 16 amino acids. CDR3 sequence: CASTPPSSGMADTQYF. The CDR3 DNA sequence: TGTGCCAGCACCCCCCCGAGTAGCGGGATGGCAGATACGCAGTATTTT.

Points on this clone: Other nucleotide sequences from this sample produce the same CDR3. This sequence joins TRBV5-5 and TRBJ1-5; weak D call: TRBD1 (5 bases). This CDR3 has 14 residues. Per germline, CDR1 SGHKS and CDR2 YYEKEE (reference sequence). V dropped 4 bases and J dropped 3 bases, with 11 bases sitting between them. The CDR3 coding sequence is TGTGCCAGCAGCACCGGGACGGACAATCAGCCCCAGCATTTT. Translating gives CASSTGTDNQPQHF. The complete variable domain, with remaining parts taken from reference TRBV5-5 and TRBJ1-5, reads DAGVTQSPTHLIKTRGQQVTLRCSPISGHKSVSWYQQVLGQGPQFIFQYYEKEERGRGNFPDRFSARQFPNYSSELNVNALLLGDSALYLCASSTGTDNQPQHFGDGTRLSIL.

The rearrangement uses TRBV7-3 and TRBJ2-3; D is perhaps TRBD2 (5 bases). The germline V gene has CDR1 SGHTA and CDR2 FQGTGA. The CDR3 runs 14 residues. V was cut by 8 bases and J by 0 bases, with 12 bases left in between. This CDR3 reads CASQSGISTDTQYF. CDR3 sequence (DNA): TGTGCCAGCCAGTCGGGGATTAGCACAGATACGCAGTATTTT.

The CDR3 nucleotides are TGTGCCAGCAGCCAAGATCTGACGCGAACTAGCGGGAGCTCCTACAATGAGCAGTTCTTC. The encoded protein is CASSQDLTRTSGSSYNEQFF. The rearrangement uses TRBV14 and TRBJ2-1; TRBD2 matches at 11 bases. Germline CDR1 SGHDN, CDR2 FVKESK. The CDR3 consists of 20 residues. J lost 0 bases, V lost 0 bases, and 10 bases had no gene match. Variable domain in full (rest from reference TRBV14 and TRBJ2-1): EAGVTQFPSHSVIEKGQTVTLRCDPISGHDNLYWYRRVMGKEIKFLLHFVKESKQDESGMPNNRFLAERTGGTYSTLKVQPAELEDSGVYFCASSQDLTRTSGSSYNEQFFGPGTRLTVL.

The chain has TRBV18 and TRBJ2-1; 16 bases map to TRBD2. CDR1 is KGHSH, CDR2 LQKENI, per germline. V shed 3 bases and J 9 bases; nucleotides not matched to a gene: 2. The CDR3 is made up of 15 amino acids. In DNA, the CDR3 is TGTGCCAGCTCACCGGGGACTAGCGGGAGGGCTGAGCAGTTCTTC. Encoded protein: CASSPGTSGRAEQFF.